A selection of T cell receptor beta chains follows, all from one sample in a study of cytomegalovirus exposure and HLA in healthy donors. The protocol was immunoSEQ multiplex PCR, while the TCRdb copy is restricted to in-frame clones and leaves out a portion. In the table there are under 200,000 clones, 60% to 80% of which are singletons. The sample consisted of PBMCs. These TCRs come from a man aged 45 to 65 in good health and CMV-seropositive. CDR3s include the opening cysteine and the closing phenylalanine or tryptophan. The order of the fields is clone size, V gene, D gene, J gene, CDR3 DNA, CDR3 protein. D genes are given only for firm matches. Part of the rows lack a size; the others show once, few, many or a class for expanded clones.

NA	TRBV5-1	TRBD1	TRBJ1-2	TGCGCCAGCAGCTGGACAGGGAAGAATGGCTACACCTTC	CASSWTGKNGYTF
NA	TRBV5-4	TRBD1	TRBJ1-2	TGTGCCAGCAGCAAGACAGGGGGCCTTTCTAACTATGGCTACACCTTC	CASSKTGGLSNYGYTF
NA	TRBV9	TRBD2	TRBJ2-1	TGTGCCAGCAGCTTCAGCGGGGGGGCCTTTAATGAGCAGTTCTTC	CASSFSGGAFNEQFF
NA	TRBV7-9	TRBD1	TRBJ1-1	TGTGCCAGCAGCTCTAGACAGGGGACGAACACTGAAGCTTTCTTT	CASSSRQGTNTEAFF
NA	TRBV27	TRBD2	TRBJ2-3	TGTGCCAGCAGTTTTGGCGGGGGGTACACAGATACGCAGTATTTT	CASSFGGGYTDTQYF
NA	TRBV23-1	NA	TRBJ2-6	TGCGCCAGCAGTCAATTGGGGGCCGGGCAGGCTTGTTCTGGGGCCAACGTCCTGACTTTC	CASSQLGAGQACSGANVLTF
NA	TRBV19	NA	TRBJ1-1	TGTGCCAGTAGTATGAGTTTCTACACTGAAGCTTTCTTT	CASSMSFYTEAFF
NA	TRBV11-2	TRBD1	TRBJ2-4	TGTGCCAGCAGCCTCCGACAGGGGAATATGGACATTCAGTACTTC	CASSLRQGNMDIQYF
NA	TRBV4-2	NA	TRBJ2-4	TGTGCCAGCAGCCAACCGGCCAGGGGAGAGGGAGAAAACATTCAGTACTTC	CASSQPARGEGENIQYF
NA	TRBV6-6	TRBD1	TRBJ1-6	TGTGCCAGCAGCCGCACAGGGGCGGCTGACTCACCCCTCCACTTT	CASSRTGAADSPLHF
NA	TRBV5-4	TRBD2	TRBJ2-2	TGTGCCAGCAGCTCCGGGACTAGCGGAGTGAACACCGGGGAGCTGTTTTTT	CASSSGTSGVNTGELFF
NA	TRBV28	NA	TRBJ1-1	TGTGCCAGCAGTGGAGACCGCAACACTGAAGCTTTCTTT	CASSGDRNTEAFF
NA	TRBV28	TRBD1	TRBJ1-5	TGTGCCAGCAGATCAGGGGGGCCCCAGCATTTT	CASRSGGPQHF
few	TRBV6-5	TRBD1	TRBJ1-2	TGTGCCAGCGGGACAGGGAGATATGGCTACACCTTC	CASGTGRYGYTF
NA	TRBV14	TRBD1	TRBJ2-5	TGTGCCAGCAGCCAAATGCAGGGGGCCTGGGAGACCCAGTACTTC	CASSQMQGAWETQYF
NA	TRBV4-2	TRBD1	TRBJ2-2	TGTGCCAGCAGCCAAGAATGGACAGGGATAAACACCGGGGAGCTGTTTTTT	CASSQEWTGINTGELFF
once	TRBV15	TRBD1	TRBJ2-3	TGTGCCACCAGGAGACAGGGGGCATCAGATACGCAGTATTTT	CATRRQGASDTQYF
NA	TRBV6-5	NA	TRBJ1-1	TGTGCCAGCAGTGAAGCGGGTGGACTTGAAGCTTTCTTT	CASSEAGGLEAFF
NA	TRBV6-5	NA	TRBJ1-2	TGTGCCAGCAGTTACTCGCGAGGGCCTAACTATGGCTACACCTTC	CASSYSRGPNYGYTF
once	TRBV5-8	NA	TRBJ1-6	TGTGCCAGCAGCTCACAGGCGTTTAATTCACCCCTCCACTTT	CASSSQAFNSPLHF
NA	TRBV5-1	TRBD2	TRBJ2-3	TGCGCCAGCAGCCCGCGGACTAGCGGGGGTGCCAACACAGATACGCAGTATTTT	CASSPRTSGGANTDTQYF
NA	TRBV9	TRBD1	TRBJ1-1	TGTGCCAGCAGCCCCTCACAGGGGGCGAGGACTGAAGCTTTCTTT	CASSPSQGARTEAFF
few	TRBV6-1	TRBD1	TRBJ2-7	TGTGCCAGCAGCCGAACACCGGGACAGGGCTTCGAGCAGTACTTC	CASSRTPGQGFEQYF
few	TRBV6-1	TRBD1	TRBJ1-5	TGTGCCAGCGGAATGACAGGGAATCAGCCCCAGCATTTT	CASGMTGNQPQHF
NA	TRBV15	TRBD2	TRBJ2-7	TGTGCCACCAGCAGACCGGGGGGAGGGTACGAGCAGTACTTC	CATSRPGGGYEQYF
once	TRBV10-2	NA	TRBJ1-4	TGCGCCAGCGGAGAGGGGGAAACTAATGAAAAACTGTTTTTT	CASGEGETNEKLFF
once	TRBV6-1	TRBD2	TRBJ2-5	TGTGCCAGCAGTGCCCAGCGGGGCTTCGTGAGAGAGACCCAGTACTTC	CASSAQRGFVRETQYF
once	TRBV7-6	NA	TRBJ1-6	TGTGCCAGCAGCCTATCGGGGAGGGATTCACCCCTCCACTTT	CASSLSGRDSPLHF
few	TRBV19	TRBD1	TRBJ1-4	TGTGCCAGTAGTGAAGTTGGGACAGGTGGTGAAAAACTGTTTTTT	CASSEVGTGGEKLFF
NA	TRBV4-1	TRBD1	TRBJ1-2	TGCGCCAGCAGCCAGGAAGGACAGGGGAACTATGGCTACACCTTC	CASSQEGQGNYGYTF
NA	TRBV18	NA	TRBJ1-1	TGTGCCAGCTCATCGGTGGACGGGGGTAGGACTGAAGCTTTCTTT	CASSSVDGGRTEAFF
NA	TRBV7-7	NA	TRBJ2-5	TGTGCCAGCAGTCTTGACACCGTTATGGCCCAGTACTTC	CASSLDTVMAQYF
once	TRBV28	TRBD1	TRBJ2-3	TGTGCCAGCAGTTCTCCAGTACAGGGGGCGAACACAGATACGCAGTATTTT	CASSSPVQGANTDTQYF
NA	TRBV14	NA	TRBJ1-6	TGTGCCAGCGCTGGGAGCTCCTATAATTCACCCCTCCACTTT	CASAGSSYNSPLHF
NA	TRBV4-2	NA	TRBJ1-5	TGTGCCAGCAGCCAAGGGGCAGCGGCGGACCCCCAGCATTTT	CASSQGAAADPQHF
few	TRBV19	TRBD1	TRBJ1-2	TGTGCCAGTAGGCAGACAGGGTTGCACTATGGCTACACCTTC	CASRQTGLHYGYTF
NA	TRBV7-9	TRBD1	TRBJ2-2	TGTGCCAGCAGCCCACCCGACAGGGGGAACACCGGGGAGCTGTTTTTT	CASSPPDRGNTGELFF
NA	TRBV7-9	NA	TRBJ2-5	TGTGCCAGCAGCTTGGTAGCGGTAGAGACCCAGTACTTC	CASSLVAVETQYF
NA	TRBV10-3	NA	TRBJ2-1	TGTGCCATCAGTGAGTACCAGGGGTTATCCTACAATGAGCAGTTCTTC	CAISEYQGLSYNEQFF